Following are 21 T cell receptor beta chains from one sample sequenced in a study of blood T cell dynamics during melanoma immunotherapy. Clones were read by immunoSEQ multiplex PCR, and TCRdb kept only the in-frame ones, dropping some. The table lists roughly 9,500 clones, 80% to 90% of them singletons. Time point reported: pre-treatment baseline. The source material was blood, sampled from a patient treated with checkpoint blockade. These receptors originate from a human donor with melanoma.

CDR3 region: CASSIDSGLYEQYF. The CDR3 region has the DNA TGTGCCAGTAGTATAGATTCGGGCCTCTACGAGCAGTACTTC. The J gene is TRBJ2-7, the V gene TRBV19, with unresolved D. Germline V CDR1 and CDR2: LNHDA, SQIVND (reference sequence). This CDR3 region has 14 residues. V shed 0 bases and J shed 3 bases, with 9 bases lying between them.

In DNA form, the CDR3 reads TGTGCCAGCAGCCCCCGGACAGGGGGCGTGGATGAGCAGTTCTTC. This encodes CASSPRTGGVDEQFF. This chain links TRBV9 with TRBJ2-1, with 11 bases identical to TRBD1. CDR1 and CDR2 from the germline V gene are SGDLS and YYNGEE. V lost 4 bases, J lost 8 bases, and 8 bases stayed unmatched. The CDR3 runs 15 residues.

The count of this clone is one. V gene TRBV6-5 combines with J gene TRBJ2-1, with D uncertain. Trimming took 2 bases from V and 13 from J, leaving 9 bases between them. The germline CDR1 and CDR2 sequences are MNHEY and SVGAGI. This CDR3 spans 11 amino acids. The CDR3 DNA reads TGTGCCAGCAGTTACGGGGTGCGTCAGTTCTTC. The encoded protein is CASSYGVRQFF.

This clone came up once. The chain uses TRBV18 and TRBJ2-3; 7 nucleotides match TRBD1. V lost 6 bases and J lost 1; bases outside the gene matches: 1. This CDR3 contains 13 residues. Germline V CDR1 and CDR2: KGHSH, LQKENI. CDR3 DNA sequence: TGTGCCAGCTCCCAGGGGGGCACAGATACGCAGTATTTT. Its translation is CASSQGGTDTQYF.

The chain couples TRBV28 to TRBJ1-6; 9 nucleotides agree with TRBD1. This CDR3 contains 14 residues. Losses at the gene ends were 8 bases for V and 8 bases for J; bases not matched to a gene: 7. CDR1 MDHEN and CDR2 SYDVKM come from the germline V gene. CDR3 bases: TGTGCCAGCTGGGGGGACAGGGTGTATTCACCCCTCCACTTT. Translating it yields CASWGDRVYSPLHF.

This chain's CDR3 is CAWMGGSANTGELFF. CDR3 coding DNA: TGTGCCTGGATGGGGGGTAGCGCCAACACCGGGGAGCTGTTTTTT. The chain combines TRBV30 with TRBJ2-2; maybe TRBD2 (6 bases). The V gene lost 4 bases and the J gene lost 2 bases, with 14 bases spanning the gap. CDR1 is GTSNPN and CDR2 is SVGIG in the germline V gene (reference sequence). The CDR3 is 15 residues long.

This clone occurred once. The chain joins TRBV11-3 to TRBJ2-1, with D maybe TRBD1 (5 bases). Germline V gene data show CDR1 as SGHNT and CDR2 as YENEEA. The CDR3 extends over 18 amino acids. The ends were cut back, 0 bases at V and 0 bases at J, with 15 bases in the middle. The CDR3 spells CASSLDQGGTSSYNEQFF. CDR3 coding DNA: TGTGCCAGCAGCTTAGATCAGGGCGGAACGAGCTCCTACAATGAGCAGTTCTTC. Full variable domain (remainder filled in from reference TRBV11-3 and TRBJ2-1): EAGVVQSPRYKIIEKKQPVAFWCNPISGHNTLYWYLQNLGQGPELLIRYENEEAVDDSQLPKDRFSAERLKGVDSTLKIQPAELGDSAVYLCASSLDQGGTSSYNEQFFGPGTRLTVL.

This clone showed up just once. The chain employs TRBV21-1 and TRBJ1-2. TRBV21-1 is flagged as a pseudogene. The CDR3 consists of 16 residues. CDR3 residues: CASSKWGSGESYGYTF. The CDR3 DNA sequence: TGTGCCAGCAGCAAATGGGGCTCTGGGGAGAGCTATGGCTACACCTTC.

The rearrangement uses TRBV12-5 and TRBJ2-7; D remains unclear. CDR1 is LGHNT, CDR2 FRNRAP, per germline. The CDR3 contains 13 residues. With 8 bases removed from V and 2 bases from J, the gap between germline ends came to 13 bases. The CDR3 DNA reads TGTGCTAGTAGCCCGGCGGCGGCCTACGAGCAGTACTTC. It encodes CASSPAAAYEQYF.

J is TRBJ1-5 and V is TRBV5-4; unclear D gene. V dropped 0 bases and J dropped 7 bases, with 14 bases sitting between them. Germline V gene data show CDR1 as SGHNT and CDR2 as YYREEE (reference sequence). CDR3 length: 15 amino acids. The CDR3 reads CASSLGWEGAQPQHF. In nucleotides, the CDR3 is TGTGCCAGCAGCTTGGGTTGGGAGGGAGCACAGCCCCAGCATTTT.

The DNA of the CDR3 is TGTGCCAGCAGTTTAATAGGGGCCGGAAACACCATATATTTT. Encoded protein: CASSLIGAGNTIYF. J is TRBJ1-3 and V is TRBV6-9; D might be TRBD1 (5 bases). The length of the CDR3 is 14 residues. Trimming cost V 4 bases and J 4 bases, with 11 bases left between them. Germline loops: CDR1 MNHGY, CDR2 SVAAGI.

CDR3 in amino acids: CASSSGPHNEQFF. CDR3 sequence (DNA): TGTGCCAGCAGTTCCGGGCCCCACAATGAGCAGTTCTTC. V usage is TRBV27 and J usage is TRBJ2-1; the D is unclear. V dropped 4 bases and J dropped 5 bases, with 9 bases sitting between them. Germline values: CDR1 MNHEY, CDR2 SMNVEV (reference sequence). This CDR3 spans 13 amino acids.

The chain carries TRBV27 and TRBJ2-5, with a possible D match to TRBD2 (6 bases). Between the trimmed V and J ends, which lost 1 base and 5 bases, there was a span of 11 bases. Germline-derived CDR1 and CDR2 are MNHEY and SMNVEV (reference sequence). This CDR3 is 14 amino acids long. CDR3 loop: CASSLWEAGETQYF. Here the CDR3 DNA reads TGTGCCAGCAGTTTATGGGAGGCCGGGGAGACCCAGTACTTC.

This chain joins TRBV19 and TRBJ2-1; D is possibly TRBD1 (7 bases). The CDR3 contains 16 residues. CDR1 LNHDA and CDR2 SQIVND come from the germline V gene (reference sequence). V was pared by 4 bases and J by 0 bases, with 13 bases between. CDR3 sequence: CASSTPGGSSYNEQFF. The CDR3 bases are TGTGCCAGTAGTACCCCAGGGGGGAGCTCCTACAATGAGCAGTTCTTC.

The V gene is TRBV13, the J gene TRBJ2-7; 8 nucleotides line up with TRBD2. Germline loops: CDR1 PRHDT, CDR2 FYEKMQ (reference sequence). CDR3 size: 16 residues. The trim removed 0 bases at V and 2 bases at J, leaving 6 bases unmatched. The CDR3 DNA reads TGTGCCAGCAGCTTAGGGGGCAGCGGGAGTCCCTACGAGCAGTACTTC. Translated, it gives CASSLGGSGSPYEQYF. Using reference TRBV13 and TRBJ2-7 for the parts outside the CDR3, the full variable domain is AAGVIQSPRHLIKEKRETATLKCYPIPRHDTVYWYQQGPGQDPQFLISFYEKMQSDKGSIPDRFSAQQFSDYHSELNMSSLELGDSALYFCASSLGGSGSPYEQYFGPGTRLTVT.

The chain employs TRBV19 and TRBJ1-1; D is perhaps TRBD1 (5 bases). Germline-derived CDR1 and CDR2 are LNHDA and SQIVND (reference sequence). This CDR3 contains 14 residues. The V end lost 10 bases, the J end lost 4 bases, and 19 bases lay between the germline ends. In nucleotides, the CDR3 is TGTGCCACCAGGACGGGGCGCTGGGGCACTGAAGCTTTCTTT. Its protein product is CATRTGRWGTEAFF.

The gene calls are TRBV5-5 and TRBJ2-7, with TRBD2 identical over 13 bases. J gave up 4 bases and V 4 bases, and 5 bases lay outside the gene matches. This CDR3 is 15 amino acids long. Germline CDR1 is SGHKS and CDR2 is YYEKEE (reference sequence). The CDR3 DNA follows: TGTGCCAGCAGCGGCGGACTAGCGGGAGAGTACGAGCAGTACTTC. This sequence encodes CASSGGLAGEYEQYF.

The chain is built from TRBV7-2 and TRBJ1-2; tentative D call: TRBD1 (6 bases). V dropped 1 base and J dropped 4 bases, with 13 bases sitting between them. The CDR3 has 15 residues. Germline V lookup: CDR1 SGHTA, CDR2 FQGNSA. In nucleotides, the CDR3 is TGTGCCAGCAGCTTAGTAGGCAGGGGCCCCTATGGCTACACCTTC. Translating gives CASSLVGRGPYGYTF.

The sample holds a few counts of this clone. CDR3 in amino acids: CASSPGANEQFF. In DNA form, the CDR3 reads TGTGCCAGCAGCCCCGGGGCCAATGAGCAGTTCTTC. The V and J genes are TRBV28 and TRBJ2-1, with D perhaps being TRBD1 or TRBD2 (5 bases each). The CDR3 runs to 12 residues. Trimming stripped 6 bases from V and 6 bases from J, with 9 bases between. Germline loops: CDR1 MDHEN, CDR2 SYDVKM.

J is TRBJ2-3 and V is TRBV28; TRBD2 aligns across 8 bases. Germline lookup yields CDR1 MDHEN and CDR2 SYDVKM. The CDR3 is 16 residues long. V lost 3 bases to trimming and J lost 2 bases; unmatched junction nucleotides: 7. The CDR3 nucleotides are TGTGCCAGCAGTTTTCCCGGGACTAGGTCCACAGATACGCAGTATTTT. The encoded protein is CASSFPGTRSTDTQYF.

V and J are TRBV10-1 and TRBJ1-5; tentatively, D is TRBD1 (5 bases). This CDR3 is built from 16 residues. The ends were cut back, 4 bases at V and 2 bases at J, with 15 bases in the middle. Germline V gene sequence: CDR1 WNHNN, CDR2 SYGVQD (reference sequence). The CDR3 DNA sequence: TGCGCCAGCAGTGGCCCGAAGACGGGGGGCAATCAGCCCCAGCATTTT. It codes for CASSGPKTGGNQPQHF.